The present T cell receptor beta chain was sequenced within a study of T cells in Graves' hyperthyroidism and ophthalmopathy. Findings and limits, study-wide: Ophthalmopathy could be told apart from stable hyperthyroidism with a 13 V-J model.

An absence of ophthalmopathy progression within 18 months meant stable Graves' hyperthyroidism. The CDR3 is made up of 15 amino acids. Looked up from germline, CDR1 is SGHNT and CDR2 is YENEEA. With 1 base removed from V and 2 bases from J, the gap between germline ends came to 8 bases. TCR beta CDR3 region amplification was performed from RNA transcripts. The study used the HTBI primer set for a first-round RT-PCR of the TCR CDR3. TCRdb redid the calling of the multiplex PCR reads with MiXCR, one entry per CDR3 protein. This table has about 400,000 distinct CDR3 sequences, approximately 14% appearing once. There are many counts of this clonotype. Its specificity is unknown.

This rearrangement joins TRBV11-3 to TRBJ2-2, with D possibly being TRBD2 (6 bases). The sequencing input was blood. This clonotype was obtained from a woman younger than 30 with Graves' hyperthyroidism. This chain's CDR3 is CASSLVAGNTGELFF. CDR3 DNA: TGTGCCAGCAGCTTAGTGGCGGGAAACACCGGGGAGCTGTTTTTT.